The 20 T cell receptor beta chains given below trace back to one sample, sequenced in a study of spatial heterogeneity in lung cancer. Study-wide results and limits: Higher tumor mutation counts went along with higher counts of expanded intratumoral alpha and beta TCRs.

The time point was: sample taken at primary tumor resection. TCRdb used MiXCR to reprocess the 5' RACE reads, holding one entry per CDR3 protein. The sample contains 2,500 to 3,500 distinct CDR3 sequences, under 20% of which appear only once. These receptors are not linked to any known antigen. This sample comprised lung tumor tissue, obtained at surgery. These receptors were obtained from a male donor with early-stage non-small cell lung cancer.

This sequence joins TRBV25-1 and TRBJ2-7; a possible D gene is TRBD2 (6 bases). Germline assignment: CDR1 MGHDK and CDR2 SYGVNS. V dropped 2 bases and J dropped 7 bases, with 12 bases sitting between them. The CDR3 length is 13 residues. CDR3 nucleotide sequence: TGTGCCAGCAGTGAAAACCGACTAGGAGAGCAGTACTTC. Protein product: CASSENRLGEQYF.

This clonotype has just a few counts. V usage is TRBV7-6 and J usage is TRBJ2-6; weak D call: TRBD1 (6 bases). Germline V lookup: CDR1 SGHVS, CDR2 FNYEAQ. The V end was cut by 4 bases, the J end by 0 bases, with 19 bases between. The CDR3 has 19 residues. The CDR3, as DNA: TGTGCCAGCAGCTCCCACACAGGGCTTACCTCCTCTGGGGCCAACGTCCTGACTTTC. It translates to CASSSHTGLTSSGANVLTF.

In its sample, this clonotype is medium-sized (0.01 to 0.1%). This chain uses TRBV20-1 with TRBJ2-5, with 9 bases lining up with TRBD2. The CDR3 totals 18 residues. V lost 0 bases to trimming and J lost 3 bases; unmatched junction nucleotides: 14. Per the germline V gene, CDR1 is DFQATT and CDR2 is SNEGSKA (reference sequence). CDR3 DNA: TGCAGTGCTAGAGATCGAAGAATAGCGGGGGTACCGGAAGAGACCCAGTACTTC. It translates to CSARDRRIAGVPEETQYF.

This clonotype is categorized as medium-sized. The chain employs TRBV28 and TRBJ1-5; D is unresolved. With 2 bases removed from V and 6 bases from J, the gap between germline ends came to 11 bases. Looked up from germline, CDR1 is MDHEN and CDR2 is SYDVKM. The CDR3 is 14 amino acids. CDR3 sequence: CASSLPLGGQPQHF. The CDR3 DNA reads TGTGCCAGCAGTTTACCACTTGGCGGTCAGCCCCAGCATTTT. The whole variable domain, filled in from reference TRBV28 and TRBJ1-5, reads DVKVTQSSRYLVKRTGEKVFLECVQDMDHENMFWYRQDPGLGLRLIYFSYDVKMKEKGDIPEGYSVSREKKERFSLILESASTNQTSMYLCASSLPLGGQPQHFGDGTRLSIL.

The gene calls are TRBV12-3 or TRBV12-4 and TRBJ2-3, with D possibly TRBD1 on 5 matching bases. The V end was cut by 3 bases, the J end by 2 bases, with 9 bases between. The CDR3 covers 14 residues. Written as DNA, the CDR3 is TGTGCCAGCAGTTTCGGACACCCCACAGATACGCAGTATTTT. The encoded protein is CASSFGHPTDTQYF.

This clonotype is labeled medium-sized (0.01 to 0.1%). V gene TRBV28 combines with J gene TRBJ2-7, with 8 bases that match TRBD1. Germline CDR1 and CDR2: MDHEN and SYDVKM. This CDR3 is built from 15 residues. Trimming removed 2 bases from V and 5 bases from J; junction bases left unmatched: 8. The CDR3 sequence: CASSLVQGAANEQYF. The CDR3 DNA is TGTGCCAGCAGTTTAGTGCAGGGGGCAGCTAACGAGCAGTACTTC. Full variable domain (rest looked up from reference TRBV28 and TRBJ2-7): DVKVTQSSRYLVKRTGEKVFLECVQDMDHENMFWYRQDPGLGLRLIYFSYDVKMKEKGDIPEGYSVSREKKERFSLILESASTNQTSMYLCASSLVQGAANEQYFGPGTRLTVT.

Remarks on this clonotype: Mismatch with germline at one junction end may stem from a read error. The chain employs TRBV7-7 and TRBJ2-5; TRBD1 is a possible D gene (5 bases). The V gene's germline CDR1 is SSHAT and CDR2 FNYEAQ (reference sequence). This CDR3 is built from 14 residues. The CDR3 DNA is TGTGCTAGCAGCCCAGGATCCTGGGGCGAGACCCAGTACTTC. This translates into CASSPGSWGETQYF.

Within the sample, this clonotype is medium-sized. This rearrangement joins TRBV5-1 to TRBJ2-6; 7 bases are a match to TRBD2. Germline lookup yields CDR1 SGHRS and CDR2 YFSETQ. This CDR3 region has 17 residues. With V trimmed by 4 bases and J by 0 bases, 7 bases remained unmatched. The CDR3 DNA follows: TGCGCCAGCAGCACTGGGGCTAGCGGCTCTGGGGCCAACGTCCTGACTTTC. Translation gives CASSTGASGSGANVLTF.

CDR3 nucleotides: TGTGCCACCAGTGATTTGGCTAGCGGATCCACAGATACGCAGTATTTT. Encoded protein: CATSDLASGSTDTQYF. J is TRBJ2-3 and V is TRBV24-1, with 7 bases identical to TRBD2. After removal of 0 bases from V and 2 bases from J, the junction contained 4 bases not matched to a gene. The CDR3 has 16 residues. Germline CDR1 KGHDR, CDR2 SFDVKD.

As DNA, the CDR3 is TGCGCCAGCAGCTTTGTCCCGGGACAGGGGATCTCCGAGCAGTACTTC. Amino acids: CASSFVPGQGISEQYF. This chain connects TRBV5-1 to TRBJ2-7; the match to TRBD1 covers 10 bases. CDR3 length equals 16 residues. CDR1 is SGHRS, CDR2 YFSETQ, per germline. Trimming removed 2 bases from V and 6 bases from J; junction bases left unmatched: 11.

The rearrangement uses TRBV14 and TRBJ2-7, with D perhaps assigned TRBD1 or TRBD2 (5 bases each). Trimming shortened V by 4 bases and J by 7 bases, and 20 bases separated the two germline ends. The CDR3 is 15 amino acids. The germline V gene has CDR1 SGHDN and CDR2 FVKESK. This chain's CDR3 is CASSRTGTDPQEQYF. In DNA form, the CDR3 reads TGTGCCAGCAGCCGGACCGGGACGGACCCTCAAGAGCAGTACTTC.

This clonotype ranks as large (0.1 to 1%). This rearrangement joins TRBV5-1 to TRBJ1-2; D is perhaps TRBD1 (6 bases). The CDR3 loop spans 13 amino acids. Germline assignment: CDR1 SGHRS and CDR2 YFSETQ. V was trimmed by 0 bases and J by 5 bases, leaving 8 bases between them. The CDR3 sequence is CASSLAGEYGYTF. CDR3 bases: TGCGCCAGCAGCTTGGCAGGGGAATATGGCTACACCTTC.

In its sample, this clonotype ranks as medium-sized. The chain carries TRBV7-9 and TRBJ2-7; 10 bases fit TRBD2. This CDR3 comprises 15 residues. With 1 base clipped from V and 5 bases from J, the junction kept 5 bases outside the gene matches. Germline values: CDR1 SEHNR, CDR2 FQNEAQ (reference sequence). CDR3 nucleotide sequence: TGTGCCAGCAGCTTAGGAAAGCGGGAGGGCGACGAGCAGTACTTC. This codes for CASSLGKREGDEQYF. Full variable domain (outside the CDR3, taken from reference TRBV7-9 and TRBJ2-7): DTGVSQNPRHKITKRGQNVTFRCDPISEHNRLYWYRQTLGQGPEFLTYFQNEAQLEKSRLLSDRFSAERPKGSFSTLEIQRTEQGDSAMYLCASSLGKREGDEQYFGPGTRLTVT.

This clonotype has only a few counts. The rearrangement links TRBV4-3 to TRBJ2-1; TRBD2 is a possible D gene (6 bases). Trimming took 0 bases from V and 1 from J, leaving 10 bases between them. CDR3 length: 16 amino acids. Per the germline V gene, CDR1 is LGHNA and CDR2 is YSLEER. The CDR3 spells CASSQDWEESYNEQFF. The CDR3 DNA reads TGCGCCAGCAGCCAAGATTGGGAGGAGTCCTACAATGAGCAGTTCTTC.

Many counts were recorded for this clonotype. This rearrangement joins TRBV12-3 or TRBV12-4 to TRBJ2-1; D may be TRBD1 (6 bases). CDR3 length equals 13 residues. V lost 6 bases and J 5 bases, leaving 11 bases between the germline ends. CDR3 amino acids: CASRRTVDNEQFF. Written as DNA, the CDR3 is TGTGCCAGCAGGCGGACAGTTGACAATGAGCAGTTCTTC.

This chain connects TRBV4-3 to TRBJ2-1; TRBD2 agrees at 11 bases. The CDR3 loop spans 15 amino acids. Germline lookup yields CDR1 LGHNA and CDR2 YSLEER. V gave up 3 bases and J gave up 3 bases; unmatched junction bases: 1. The CDR3 reads CASSHLAGGYNEQFF. CDR3 DNA sequence: TGCGCCAGCAGCCACCTAGCGGGGGGCTACAATGAGCAGTTCTTC.

The V and J genes are TRBV5-5 and TRBJ2-7; D gene ambiguous. V lost 0 bases, J lost 3 bases, and 4 bases lay in between. This CDR3 spans 12 amino acids. CDR1 SGHKS and CDR2 YYEKEE come from the germline V gene (reference sequence). CDR3 sequence: CASSLGDYEQYF. The CDR3 DNA is TGTGCCAGCAGCTTGGGCGACTACGAGCAGTACTTC.

This clonotype is termed large. The rearrangement uses TRBV29-1 and TRBJ1-2, with 12 bases lining up with TRBD1. CDR1 is SQVTM and CDR2 is ANQGSEA in the germline V gene. CDR3 length equals 15 residues. The J segment lost 6 bases and the V segment lost 0 bases, leaving 5 bases of the junction unmatched. CDR3 sequence: CSVEEGTGGSDGYTF. In DNA form, the CDR3 reads TGCAGCGTTGAAGAGGGGACAGGGGGCAGCGATGGCTACACCTTC.

The chain is built from TRBV5-1 and TRBJ2-5, with D possibly being TRBD1 (6 bases). The CDR3 covers 16 residues. The V gene's germline CDR1 is SGHRS and CDR2 YFSETQ. V was shortened by 0 bases and J by 5 bases, with 17 bases between the two germline ends. The CDR3 region has the DNA TGCGCCAGCAGCTTGGCCGGCGCAGGGGATCAGGAGACCCAGTACTTC. The encoded protein is CASSLAGAGDQETQYF.

This clonotype was counted only a few times. J is TRBJ1-2 and V is TRBV7-2, with TRBD1 identical over 11 bases. This CDR3 is built from 14 residues. V lost 3 bases, J lost 6 bases, and 3 bases stayed unmatched. Germline-derived CDR1 and CDR2 are SGHTA and FQGNSA. This chain's CDR3 is CASSLGQGENGYTF. CDR3 nucleotides: TGTGCCAGCAGCTTGGGACAGGGGGAAAATGGCTACACCTTC. Full variable domain (remainder filled in from reference TRBV7-2 and TRBJ1-2): GAGVSQSPSNKVTEKGKDVELRCDPISGHTALYWYRQSLGQGLEFLIYFQGNSAPDKSGLPSDRFSAERTGGSVSTLTIQRTQQEDSAVYLCASSLGQGENGYTFGSGTRLTVV.